This T cell receptor beta chain came from a study of T-cell memory formation after mild COVID-19. At the level of the study: The study found TCR clusters largely donor specific. Study conclusions and caveats: Shrinking CD4+ clones were chiefly CM and EM; CD8+ ones were chiefly EMRA. The pre-infection memory compartment contained some responding clones, suggesting cross-reactive memory joined.

Sample barcodes and UMIs were carried by the TCR alpha and TCR beta cDNA libraries that 5'RACE generated with constant-segment primers. Each CDR3 protein is one row after TCRdb ran MiXCR on the 5' RACE reads. This table holds 180,000 or so distinct CDR3 sequences, about 9.9% found once. This clonotype showed up many times. Its target is not known. This CDR3 contains 14 residues. V was trimmed by 1 base and J by 9 bases, leaving 13 bases between them. Germline CDR1 and CDR2: KGHSH and LQKENI. The V and J genes are TRBV18 and TRBJ2-1; D is unresolved. This sequence was found in a young man who had mild COVID-19 (a few samples of this study predate the infection). Cell type and time point are not known. Input material: PBMCs or a T cell subset sorted from them (not recorded which). This chain's CDR3 is CASSPLLSNGEQFF. CDR3 DNA sequence: TGTGCCAGCTCACCACTACTCTCTAATGGTGAGCAGTTCTTC.